Listed here is a single T cell receptor beta chain. Its antigen is currently unknown. Some clones are missing from TCRdb's copy, which holds only in-frame ones; the method was immunoSEQ multiplex PCR. Counted here are about 100,000 clones, roughly 87% occurring once; the ten biggest clones make up roughly 0.97%. This sample was taken from a study of graft-versus-host responses after intestinal transplantation. CDR3 length: 12 residues. V was shortened by 1 base and J by 8 bases, with 7 bases between the two germline ends. CDR1 is SEHNR and CDR2 is FQNEAQ in the germline V gene (reference sequence). The chain has TRBV7-9 and TRBJ2-3, with a tentative D call TRBD2 (5 bases). Sequenced material: unstimulated CD4+ T cells sorted from spleen or lymph node cells, taken before transplant. The source is a human donor who was the organ donor for an intestinal transplant. CDR3 protein: CASSLEGATQYF. The CDR3 coding sequence is TGTGCCAGCAGCTTAGAGGGAGCTACGCAGTATTTT.